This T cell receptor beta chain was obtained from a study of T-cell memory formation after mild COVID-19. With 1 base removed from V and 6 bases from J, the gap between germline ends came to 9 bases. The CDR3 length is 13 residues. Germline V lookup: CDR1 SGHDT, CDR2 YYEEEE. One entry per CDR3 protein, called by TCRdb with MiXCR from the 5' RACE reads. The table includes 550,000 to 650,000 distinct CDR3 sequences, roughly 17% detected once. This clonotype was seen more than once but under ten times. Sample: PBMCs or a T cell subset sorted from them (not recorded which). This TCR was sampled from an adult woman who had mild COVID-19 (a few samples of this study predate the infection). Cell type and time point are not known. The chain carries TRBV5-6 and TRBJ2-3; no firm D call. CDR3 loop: CASSLLKMDTQYF. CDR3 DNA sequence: TGTGCCAGCAGCTTGCTCAAAATGGATACGCAGTATTTT.